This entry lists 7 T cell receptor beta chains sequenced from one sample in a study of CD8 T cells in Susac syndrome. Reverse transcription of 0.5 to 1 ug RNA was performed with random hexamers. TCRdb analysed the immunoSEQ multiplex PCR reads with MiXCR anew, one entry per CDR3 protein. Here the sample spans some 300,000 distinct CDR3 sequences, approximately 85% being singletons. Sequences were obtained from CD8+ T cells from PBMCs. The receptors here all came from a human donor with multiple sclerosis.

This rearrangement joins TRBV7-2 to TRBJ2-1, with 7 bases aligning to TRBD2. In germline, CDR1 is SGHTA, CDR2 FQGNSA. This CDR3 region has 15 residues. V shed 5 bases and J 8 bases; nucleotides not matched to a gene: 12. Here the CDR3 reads CASSDTSVLVDEQFF. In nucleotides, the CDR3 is TGTGCCAGCAGCGATACTAGCGTTCTCGTCGATGAGCAGTTCTTC.

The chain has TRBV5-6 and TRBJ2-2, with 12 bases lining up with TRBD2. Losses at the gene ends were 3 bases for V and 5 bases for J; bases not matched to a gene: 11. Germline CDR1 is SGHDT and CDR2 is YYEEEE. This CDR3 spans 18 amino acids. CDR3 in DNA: TGTGCCAGCAGCTGGGGAAGACTGACTAGCGGGAGAACCGGGGAGCTGTTTTTT. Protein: CASSWGRLTSGRTGELFF.

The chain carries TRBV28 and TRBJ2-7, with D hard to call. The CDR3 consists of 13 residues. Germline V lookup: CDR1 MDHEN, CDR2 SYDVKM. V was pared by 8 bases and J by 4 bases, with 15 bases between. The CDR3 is CASGLTSRYEQYF. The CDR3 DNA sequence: TGTGCCAGCGGGTTAACATCTCGATACGAGCAGTACTTC.

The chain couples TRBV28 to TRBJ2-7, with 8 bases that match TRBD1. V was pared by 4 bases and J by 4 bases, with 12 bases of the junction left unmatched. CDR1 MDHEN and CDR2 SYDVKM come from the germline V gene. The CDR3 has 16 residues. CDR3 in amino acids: CASSSSDRGRLYEQYF. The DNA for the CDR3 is TGTGCCAGCAGTTCCAGCGACAGGGGTCGGCTATACGAGCAGTACTTC.

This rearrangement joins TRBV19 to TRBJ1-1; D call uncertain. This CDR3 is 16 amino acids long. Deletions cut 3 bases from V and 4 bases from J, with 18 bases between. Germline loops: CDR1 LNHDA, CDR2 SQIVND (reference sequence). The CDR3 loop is CASSIPRSGVGTEAFF. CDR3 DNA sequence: TGTGCCAGTAGTATCCCCAGATCGGGTGTAGGCACTGAAGCTTTCTTT.

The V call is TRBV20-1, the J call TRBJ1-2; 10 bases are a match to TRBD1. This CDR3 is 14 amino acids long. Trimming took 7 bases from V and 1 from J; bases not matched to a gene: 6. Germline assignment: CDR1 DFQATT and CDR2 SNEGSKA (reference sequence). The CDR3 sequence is CSGTRDRGNYGYTF. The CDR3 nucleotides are TGCAGTGGGACTAGGGACAGGGGTAACTATGGCTACACCTTC.

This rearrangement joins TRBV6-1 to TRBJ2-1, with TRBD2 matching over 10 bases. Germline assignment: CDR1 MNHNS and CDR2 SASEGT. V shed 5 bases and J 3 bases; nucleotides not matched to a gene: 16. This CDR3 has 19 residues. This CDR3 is CASSRSGTSAWEVYNEQFF. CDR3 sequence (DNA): TGTGCCAGCAGTCGATCCGGGACTAGCGCTTGGGAAGTCTACAATGAGCAGTTCTTC.